This T cell receptor (beta chain) was obtained from a study of cytomegalovirus exposure and HLA in healthy donors. In the case of this clone: Its antigen is not known.

Regarding the study as a whole: First-cohort TCR clusters were later found to tend to co-occur in the 120 validation repertoires. The study designated 150 to 200 TCR beta chains cytomegalovirus-associated. In vitro data verified three CMV-associated chains as specific for CMV antigens.

The CDR3 sequence is 15 residues long. Germline CDR1 reads SGHVS; CDR2 reads FQNEAQ. V dropped 5 bases and J dropped 4 bases, with 16 bases sitting between them. The protocol was immunoSEQ multiplex PCR, while the TCRdb copy is restricted to in-frame clones and leaves out a portion. The sample consists of a few hundred thousand clones, 86% of them appearing once. Separate from the roughly 700-subject first cohort was the approximately 110-subject validation cohort, to which the donors belonged. V is TRBV7-8 and J is TRBJ2-3; D is uncertain. This receptor was taken from a woman aged 18-29 years in good health and CMV-seronegative. The specimen was PBMCs. CDR3 nucleotide sequence: TGTGCCAGCAGCCTATCAGGCAACCAGGCAGATACGCAGTATTTT. Its translation: CASSLSGNQADTQYF.